This T cell receptor beta chain is from a study of beta chain features in type 1 diabetes. The study, taken as a whole, reports: The similarity of naive, central memory and Treg TCRB repertoires appeared greater among patients than among healthy donors. Shorter TCRB CDR3s, moderately but significantly so, marked every one of the four CD4+ subsets in Type 1 diabetes patients.

The collection from each donor was one heparinised blood draw averaging about 110 mL. CD4+ naive, central memory, regulatory and stem cell-like memory subsets were isolated by sorting on CD45RO/CCR7/CD25/CD127/CD95/CD27. Expressed TCRB transcripts were sequenced because the entire RNA isolate underwent reverse transcription. Only in-frame clones appear in the TCRdb table, and some are missing; sequencing was by immunoSEQ multiplex PCR. The table shows about 370,000 clones, with 8% to 10% occurring only once. CDR3 length: 15 amino acids. V lost 4 bases and J 1 base, leaving 11 bases between the germline ends. Germline loops: CDR1 MNHEY, CDR2 SMNVEV (reference sequence). This clone was detected many times. Antigen specificity is unknown.

Sequencing used central memory CD4+ T cells from blood. The chain uses TRBV27 and TRBJ1-3, with D tentatively TRBD1 (5 bases). The receptor's source is a man aged 30 to 45 with type 1 diabetes. The CDR3 spells CASSSRGLSGNTIYF. The CDR3 DNA reads as TGTGCCAGCAGTTCGAGGGGTTTGTCTGGAAACACCATATATTTT.